Following are 28 T cell receptor beta chains from one sample sequenced in a study of post-analysis software for immune sequencing data. Their cognate antigens are unknown. TCR beta libraries were prepared from cDNA with unique molecular identifiers. TCRdb redid the calling of the PCR reads with MiXCR, one entry per CDR3 protein. This sample has approximately 180,000 distinct CDR3 sequences; about 32% occur once, and the top ten carry less than 1.6%. Study-level results: There were a few TRBV segments more frequent in patients than controls, and TRBV5-6, TRBV5-1 and TRBV20-1 were among them.

Material for sequencing was blood. These receptors all come from a girl under 18 with multiple sclerosis.

This clonotype was counted many times. The chain joins TRBV30 to TRBJ2-1; TRBD2 might be the D (6 bases). This CDR3 is 14 amino acids long. Trimming removed 0 bases at V and 7 bases at J, with 13 bases between. Germline loops: CDR1 GTSNPN, CDR2 SVGIG (reference sequence). CDR3 region: CAWSVFSGLNEQFF. The CDR3 bases are TGTGCCTGGAGTGTGTTTAGCGGTTTAAATGAGCAGTTCTTC.

V and J are TRBV20-1 and TRBJ2-7; TRBD1 might be the D (5 bases). The CDR3 loop spans 14 amino acids. In germline, CDR1 is DFQATT, CDR2 SNEGSKA (reference sequence). Between the trimmed V and J ends, which lost 4 bases and 3 bases, there was a span of 16 bases. The CDR3 loop is CSATRDSKVYEQYF. The DNA for the CDR3 is TGCAGTGCTACCAGGGATAGCAAGGTCTACGAGCAGTACTTC.

V and J are TRBV11-3 and TRBJ2-1, with TRBD2 matching 7 bases. The CDR3 covers 15 residues. J gave up 7 bases and V 5 bases, and 11 bases lay outside the gene matches. Germline values: CDR1 SGHNT, CDR2 YENEEA. DNA of the CDR3: TGTGCCAGCAGCCGACTAGCCTCCACCGGGAATGAGCAGTTCTTC. Translating gives CASSRLASTGNEQFF. Drawing the rest from reference TRBV11-3 and TRBJ2-1, the complete variable domain is EAGVVQSPRYKIIEKKQPVAFWCNPISGHNTLYWYLQNLGQGPELLIRYENEEAVDDSQLPKDRFSAERLKGVDSTLKIQPAELGDSAVYLCASSRLASTGNEQFFGPGTRLTVL.

This clonotype has ten or more counts. The chain employs TRBV25-1 and TRBJ2-4; 11 bases are a match to TRBD2. The end of the DNA is better explained by TRBJ2-7, so the J call may be wrong. The CDR3 loop spans 17 amino acids. Germline V gives CDR1 MGHDK, CDR2 SYGVNS. The CDR3 bases are TGTGCCAGCAGTGAATATAGGGTGACTAGCGGGAATGACGAGCAGTACTTC. This sequence encodes CASSEYRVTSGNDEQYF.

This clonotype qualifies as medium-sized. This chain joins TRBV4-1 and TRBJ1-1, with D hard to call. CDR3 length: 11 amino acids. Germline V CDR1 and CDR2: MGHRA, YSYEKL. The V end lost 8 bases, the J end lost 6 bases, and 10 bases lay between the germline ends. The CDR3 protein is CASQREAEAFF. In DNA, the CDR3 is TGCGCCAGCCAGAGAGAGGCTGAAGCTTTCTTT.

This sequence joins TRBV7-9 and TRBJ1-6; TRBD1 agrees at 8 bases. The CDR3 is made up of 18 amino acids. Trimming cost V 4 bases and J 1 base; bases outside gene matches: 9. CDR1 is SEHNR, CDR2 FQNEAQ, per germline (reference sequence). This chain's CDR3 is CASSWRAGGDSYNSPLHF. CDR3 bases: TGTGCCAGCAGCTGGAGAGCAGGGGGCGATTCCTATAATTCACCCCTCCACTTT.

Worth noting for this clonotype: This clone may be a read error of a much larger clone one base away. The chain couples TRBV9 to TRBJ2-7, with TRBD2 as a possible D gene (5 bases). In germline, CDR1 is SGDLS, CDR2 YYNGEE. CDR3 length equals 14 residues. V lost 3 bases and J 6 bases, leaving 16 bases between the germline ends. In DNA form, the CDR3 reads TGTGCCAGCAGCGCCGAGCGAACTCGGGGCGAGCAGTACTTC. Translated, it gives CASSAERTRGEQYF.

This clonotype appeared many times. The chain recombines TRBV7-8 with TRBJ2-7; D not certain. The V gene's germline CDR1 is SGHVS and CDR2 FQNEAQ. The CDR3 has 11 residues. The V and J ends lost 3 bases and 6 bases respectively, with 6 bases between them. CDR3 nucleotide sequence: TGTGCCAGCAGCTTTAAGGGCGAGCAGTACTTC. Translation: CASSFKGEQYF.

This clonotype turned up a few times. For the CDR3, the DNA is TGTGCCAGCAGACCACAGGTTTATGAAGCTTTCTTT. It encodes CASRPQVYEAFF. The chain uses TRBV11-2 and TRBJ1-1, with D maybe TRBD1 (5 bases). Germline V lookup: CDR1 SGHAT, CDR2 FQNNGV. This CDR3 contains 12 residues. V was trimmed by 6 bases and J by 7 bases, leaving 12 bases between them.

On this clonotype: A much more abundant neighbour one base away suggests this may be a read error. This chain connects TRBV4-1 to TRBJ2-1; 9 bases agree with TRBD1. V lost 8 bases and J lost 5; bases outside the gene matches: 7. This CDR3 comprises 14 residues. Germline values: CDR1 MGHRA, CDR2 YSYEKL. Here the CDR3 reads CASGKTGGNNEQFF. The DNA of the CDR3 is TGCGCCAGCGGGAAGACAGGGGGAAACAATGAGCAGTTCTTC.

The rearrangement joins TRBV14 to TRBJ2-7; D may match TRBD1 or TRBD2 (6 bases each). Germline V gives CDR1 SGHDN, CDR2 FVKESK. Trimming removed 1 base at V and 3 bases at J, with 16 bases between. CDR3 length: 16 residues. The CDR3 here is CASSQGGTNWIYEQYF. The CDR3 coding sequence is TGTGCCAGCAGCCAAGGCGGGACAAACTGGATCTACGAGCAGTACTTC.

This clonotype appeared many times. This chain joins TRBV24-1 and TRBJ2-3; D is perhaps TRBD2 (5 bases). The V end lost 2 bases, the J end lost 2 bases, and 10 bases lay between the germline ends. CDR1 is KGHDR and CDR2 is SFDVKD in the germline V gene. The CDR3 is 15 residues long. As DNA, the CDR3 is TGTGCCACCAGTGATTCCCTGAGGGACACAGATACGCAGTATTTT. It is translated as CATSDSLRDTDTQYF.

At least ten counts were recorded for this clonotype. A junction end diverges from the germline sequence, so it may reflect a read error. The chain links TRBV12-3 or TRBV12-4 to TRBJ1-2; no clear D gene. The CDR3 runs 11 residues. CDR3 amino acids: CASSLELGSTF. CDR3 coding DNA: TGTGCCAGCAGTTTAGAGTTGGGCTCCACCTTC.

This clonotype was seen a handful of times. The gene calls are TRBV5-1 and TRBJ2-1; 14 positions agree with TRBD2. Germline V gene lookup returns CDR1 SGHRS and CDR2 YFSETQ. J gave up 8 bases and V 3 bases, and 4 bases lay outside the gene matches. This CDR3 contains 15 residues. CDR3: CASSSGLAGVYEQFF. The CDR3 DNA is TGCGCCAGCAGCTCGGGACTAGCGGGAGTCTATGAGCAGTTCTTC.

This chain links TRBV5-1 with TRBJ1-3; tentative D call: TRBD1 (5 bases). V lost 2 bases and J lost 3, with 15 bases in between. The CDR3 is made up of 16 amino acids. Germline CDR1 and CDR2: SGHRS and YFSETQ. Here the CDR3 DNA reads TGCGCCAGCAGCTTAGCTGGGACCGGCCATGGAAACACCATATATTTT. It encodes CASSLAGTGHGNTIYF.

Ten or more counts support this clonotype. The V and J genes are TRBV5-1 and TRBJ2-1; 7 nucleotides match TRBD1. V lost 4 bases, J lost 2 bases, and 3 bases stayed unmatched. Germline V gives CDR1 SGHRS, CDR2 YFSETQ. The CDR3 consists of 14 residues. CDR3 protein: CASSGDRAYNEQFF. Written as DNA, the CDR3 is TGCGCCAGCAGCGGAGACAGGGCCTACAATGAGCAGTTCTTC.

This clonotype was seen at least ten times. CDR3 nucleotide sequence: TGTGCCAGCAGCTCCCGCCCCGACGAGCAGTACTTC. This translates into CASSSRPDEQYF. The J gene is TRBJ2-7, the V gene TRBV7-2; D not resolved. Germline CDR1 reads SGHTA; CDR2 reads FQGNSA. The V and J ends lost 4 bases and 5 bases respectively, with 9 bases between them. The CDR3 loop spans 12 amino acids. The full variable domain, completed using reference TRBV7-2 and TRBJ2-7, is GAGVSQSPSNKVTEKGKDVELRCDPISGHTALYWYRQSLGQGLEFLIYFQGNSAPDKSGLPSDRFSAERTGGSVSTLTIQRTQQEDSAVYLCASSSRPDEQYFGPGTRLTVT.

This clonotype has a count of ten or more. This rearrangement joins TRBV6-5 to TRBJ1-2, with D tentatively TRBD1 (5 bases). Trimming took 6 bases from V and 4 from J, leaving 12 bases between them. This CDR3 has 13 amino acids. CDR1 and CDR2 (germline): MNHEY, SVGAGI. The CDR3 region has the DNA TGTGCCAGCAGCGTACAGGCGGTCTATGGCTACACCTTC. Its translation is CASSVQAVYGYTF.

The rearrangement links TRBV30 to TRBJ1-4, with TRBD1 as a possible D gene (6 bases). CDR3 size: 14 residues. V dropped 2 bases and J dropped 6 bases, with 13 bases sitting between them. CDR1 and CDR2 (germline): GTSNPN, SVGIG (reference sequence). The CDR3 here is CAWSNGGGDEKLFF. For the CDR3, the DNA is TGTGCCTGGAGTAACGGAGGGGGGGATGAAAAACTGTTTTTT. The full variable domain, with the rest looked up from reference TRBV30 and TRBJ1-4, is SQTIHQWPATLVQPVGSPLSLECTVEGTSNPNLYWYRQAAGRGLQLLFYSVGIGQISSEVPQNLSASRPQDRQFILSSKKLLLSDSGFYLCAWSNGGGDEKLFFGSGTQLSVL.

In this sample, this clonotype turned up many times. This rearrangement joins TRBV28 to TRBJ2-3; unclear D gene. With 5 bases removed from V and 7 bases from J, the gap between germline ends came to 16 bases. The CDR3 loop spans 14 amino acids. Germline lookup yields CDR1 MDHEN and CDR2 SYDVKM. The CDR3 nucleotides read TGTGCCAGCAGTCCCCACTCGGACCCCTATACGCAGTATTTT. Translation gives CASSPHSDPYTQYF.

Note on this clonotype: Being one base from a much bigger clone, this may be a read error. The chain employs TRBV4-1 and TRBJ2-1; D is uncertain. Germline V lookup: CDR1 MGHRA, CDR2 YSYEKL. CDR3 size: 15 residues. The CDR3 sequence is CASSPSLGSYNERFF. In nucleotides, the CDR3 is TGCGCCAGCAGCCCCAGCCTAGGTTCGTACAATGAGCGGTTCTTC.

This clonotype occurred many times. CDR3 nucleotide sequence: TGTGCCAGCAGCTTGGCAGGGGTCCTCGAGCAGTACTTC. Translated: CASSLAGVLEQYF. This chain joins TRBV7-9 and TRBJ2-7; D is possibly TRBD1 (6 bases). CDR3 length: 13 amino acids. Per the germline V gene, CDR1 is SEHNR and CDR2 is FQNEAQ (reference sequence). The ends were cut back, 3 bases at V and 6 bases at J, with 12 bases in the middle.

This clonotype occurred many times. This chain joins TRBV7-2 and TRBJ2-3; 9 positions agree with TRBD2. Germline V gene lookup returns CDR1 SGHTA and CDR2 FQGNSA. The V segment lost 2 bases and the J segment 2 bases; nucleotides outside the gene matches: 5. This CDR3 contains 16 residues. Here the CDR3 DNA reads TGTGCCAGCAGCTTACAGGCGGGAGGGAACACAGATACGCAGTATTTT. This translates into CASSLQAGGNTDTQYF.

This clonotype appeared many times. The germline gene is not matched at one end of the junction; a read error may be the cause. The chain links TRBV12-3 or TRBV12-4 to TRBJ2-7; D gene uncertain. CDR3 length: 13 amino acids. CDR3 amino acids: CASTLDTDDEQYF. CDR3 bases: TGTGCCAGCACTTTAGATACAGACGACGAGCAGTACTTC.

This clonotype came up once. A much larger clonotype is one base distant, so this may be a read error. V usage is TRBV30 and J usage is TRBJ2-1; D uncertain. Germline V gene lookup returns CDR1 GTSNPN and CDR2 SVGIG (reference sequence). The CDR3 is made up of 14 amino acids. CDR3 amino acids: CAWSMGETYNERFF. The CDR3, as DNA: TGTGCCTGGAGTATGGGCGAGACCTACAATGAGCGGTTCTTC. Drawing the rest from reference TRBV30 and TRBJ2-1, the complete variable domain is SQTIHQWPATLVQPVGSPLSLECTVEGTSNPNLYWYRQAAGRGLQLLFYSVGIGQISSEVPQNLSASRPQDRQFILSSKKLLLSDSGFYLCAWSMGETYNERFFGPGTRLTVL.

The genes are TRBV4-2 and TRBJ2-3, with D unresolved. Germline CDR1 is LGHNA and CDR2 is YNFKEQ. The CDR3 loop spans 15 amino acids. The ends were cut back, 4 bases at V and 8 bases at J, with 19 bases in the middle. CDR3 amino acids: CASSLLGMLAGTQYF. The CDR3 nucleotides are TGTGCCAGCAGCCTATTAGGGATGCTCGCAGGTACGCAGTATTTT.

This clonotype has a count of ten or more. The rearrangement uses TRBV27 and TRBJ2-1; 8 positions agree with TRBD2. V was pared by 0 bases and J by 1 base, with 5 bases of the junction left unmatched. This CDR3 has 17 amino acids. Per the germline V gene, CDR1 is MNHEY and CDR2 is SMNVEV (reference sequence). The CDR3 nucleotides are TGTGCCAGCAGTTTATCCCCAGGCGGGGGGTCCTACAATGAGCAGTTCTTC. Encoded protein: CASSLSPGGGSYNEQFF.

This clonotype was picked up many times. The gene calls are TRBV6-2 or TRBV6-3 and TRBJ1-5; D call uncertain. The ends were cut back, 8 bases at V and 7 bases at J, with 12 bases in the middle. Per the germline V gene, CDR1 is MNHEY and CDR2 is SVGEGT. The CDR3 sequence is 12 residues long. The CDR3, as DNA: TGTGCCAGCCGAAATGGGGAACAGCCCCAGCATTTT. Translation: CASRNGEQPQHF.